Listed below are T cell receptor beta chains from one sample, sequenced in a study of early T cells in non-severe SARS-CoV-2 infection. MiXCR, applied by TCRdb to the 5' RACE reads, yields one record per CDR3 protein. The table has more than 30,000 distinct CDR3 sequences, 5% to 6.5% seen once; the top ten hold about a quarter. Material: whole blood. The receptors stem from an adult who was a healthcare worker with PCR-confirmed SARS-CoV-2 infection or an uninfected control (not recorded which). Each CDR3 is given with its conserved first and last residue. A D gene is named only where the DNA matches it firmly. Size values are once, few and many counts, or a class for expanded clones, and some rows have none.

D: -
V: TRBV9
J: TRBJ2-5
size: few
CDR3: CASSALPDGVQETQYF
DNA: TGTGCCAGCAGCGCACTACCGGACGGGGTCCAAGAGACCCAGTACTTC

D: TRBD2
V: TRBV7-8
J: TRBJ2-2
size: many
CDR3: CASRMGGFTGELFF
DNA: TGTGCCAGCAGGATGGGAGGGTTCACCGGGGAGCTGTTTTTT

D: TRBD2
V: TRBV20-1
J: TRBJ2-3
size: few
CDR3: CSARAPTSRPDTQYF
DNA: TGCAGTGCTAGAGCTCCGACTAGCCGCCCAGATACGCAGTATTTT

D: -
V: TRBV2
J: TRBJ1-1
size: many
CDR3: CASSLSGVNTEAFF
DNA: TGTGCCAGCAGTCTTTCCGGGGTAAACACTGAAGCTTTCTTT

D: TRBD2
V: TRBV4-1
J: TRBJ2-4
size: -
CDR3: CASSPGLAGGPAKNIQYF
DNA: TGCGCCAGCAGCCCCGGACTAGCGGGAGGGCCGGCCAAAAACATTCAGTACTTC

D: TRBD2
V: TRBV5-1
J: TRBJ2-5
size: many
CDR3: CASSSFLAGGHWYF
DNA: TGCGCCAGCAGCTCCTTCCTAGCGGGAGGGCACTGGTACTTC

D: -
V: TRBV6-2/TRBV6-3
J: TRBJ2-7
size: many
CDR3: CAAGPGAEQYF
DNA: TGTGCCGCTGGACCCGGCGCCGAGCAGTACTTC

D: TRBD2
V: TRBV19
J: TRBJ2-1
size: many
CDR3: CASSPGLAYNEQFF
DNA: TGTGCCAGTAGTCCGGGACTAGCCTACAATGAGCAGTTCTTC

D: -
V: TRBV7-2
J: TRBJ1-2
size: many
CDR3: CASSPPARGRGYGYTF
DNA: TGTGCCAGCAGCCCCCCGGCGCGGGGGCGAGGTTATGGCTACACCTTC

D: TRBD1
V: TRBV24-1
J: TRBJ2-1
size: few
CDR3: CATSDLGTGGRNEQFF
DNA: TGTGCCACCAGTGATCTGGGGACAGGGGGCCGAAATGAGCAGTTCTTC

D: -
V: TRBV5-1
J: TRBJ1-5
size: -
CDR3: CASSEGYNQPQHF
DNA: TGCGCCAGCAGCGAGGGGTACAATCAGCCCCAGCATTTT

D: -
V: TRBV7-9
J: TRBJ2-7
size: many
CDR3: CASSFSTYEQYF
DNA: TGTGCCAGCAGCTTTAGCACCTACGAGCAGTACTTC

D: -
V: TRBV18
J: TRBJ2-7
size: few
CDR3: CASSPQTRVGYEQYF
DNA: TGTGCCAGCTCACCCCAGACACGGGTGGGATACGAGCAGTACTTC

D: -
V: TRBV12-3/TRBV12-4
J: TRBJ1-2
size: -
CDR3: CASSRGNYGYTF
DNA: TGTGCCAGCAGTAGGGGTAACTATGGCTACACCTTC

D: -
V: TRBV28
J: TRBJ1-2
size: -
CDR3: CASSLPGDGYTF
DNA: TGTGCCAGCAGTTTGCCGGGGGATGGCTACACCTTC

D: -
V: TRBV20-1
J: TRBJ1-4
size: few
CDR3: CSAAGDGNGKKLFF
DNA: TGCAGTGCCGCGGGGGACGGGAATGGGAAAAAACTGTTTTTT

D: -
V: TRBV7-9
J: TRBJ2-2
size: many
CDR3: CANDGNSGELFF
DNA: TGTGCCAACGACGGGAATTCCGGGGAGCTGTTTTTT

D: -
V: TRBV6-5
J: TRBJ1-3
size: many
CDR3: CASSYSSSQSSGNTIYF
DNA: TGTGCCAGCAGTTACTCGAGCTCCCAGAGCTCTGGAAACACCATATATTTT

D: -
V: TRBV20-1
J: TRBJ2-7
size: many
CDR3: CSATLVGTYEQYF
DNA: TGCAGTGCTACCCTTGTAGGGACCTACGAGCAGTACTTC

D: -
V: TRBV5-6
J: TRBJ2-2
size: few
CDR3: CASSRGEYTGELFF
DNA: TGTGCCAGCAGCAGGGGCGAATACACCGGGGAGCTGTTTTTT

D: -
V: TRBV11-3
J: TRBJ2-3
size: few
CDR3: CASSPLGGLTTDTQYF
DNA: TGTGCCAGCAGCCCCCTGGGGGGACTTACCACAGATACGCAGTATTTT

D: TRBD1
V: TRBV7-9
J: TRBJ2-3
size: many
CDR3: CASSPGTGYIDTQYF
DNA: TGTGCCAGCAGCCCCGGGACAGGGTATATAGATACGCAGTATTTT

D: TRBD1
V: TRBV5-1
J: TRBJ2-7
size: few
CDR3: CASRATGTGTYEQYF
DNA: TGCGCCAGCAGAGCCACCGGGACAGGTACCTACGAGCAGTACTTC

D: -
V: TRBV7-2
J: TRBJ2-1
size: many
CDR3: CASSLARTMNEQFF
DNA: TGTGCCAGCAGCTTAGCGAGGACGATGAATGAGCAGTTCTTC

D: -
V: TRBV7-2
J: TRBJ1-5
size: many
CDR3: CASSLYTNQPQHF
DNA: TGTGCCAGCAGCCTGTACACGAATCAGCCCCAGCATTTT

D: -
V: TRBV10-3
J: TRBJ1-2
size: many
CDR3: CAITVQGNYGYTF
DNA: TGTGCCATCACTGTCCAGGGGAACTATGGCTACACCTTC